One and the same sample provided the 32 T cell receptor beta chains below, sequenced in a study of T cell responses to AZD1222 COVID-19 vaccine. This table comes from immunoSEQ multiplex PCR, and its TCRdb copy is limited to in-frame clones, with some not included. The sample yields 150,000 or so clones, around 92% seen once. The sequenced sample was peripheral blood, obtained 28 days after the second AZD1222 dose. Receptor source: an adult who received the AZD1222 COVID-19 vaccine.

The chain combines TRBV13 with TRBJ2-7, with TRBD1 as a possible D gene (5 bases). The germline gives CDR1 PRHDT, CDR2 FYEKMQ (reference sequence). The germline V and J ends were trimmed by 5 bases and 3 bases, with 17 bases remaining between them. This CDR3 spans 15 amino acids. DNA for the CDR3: TGTGCCAGCAGCACACAGCCTGACAGCTACTACGAGCAGTACTTC. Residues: CASSTQPDSYYEQYF.

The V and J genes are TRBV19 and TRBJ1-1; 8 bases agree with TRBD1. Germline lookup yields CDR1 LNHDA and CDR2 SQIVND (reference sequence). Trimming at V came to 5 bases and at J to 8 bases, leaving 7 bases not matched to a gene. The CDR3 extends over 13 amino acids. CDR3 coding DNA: TGTGCCAGTAGTGGAAGACAGGGGCGAGAAGCTTTCTTT. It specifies CASSGRQGREAFF.

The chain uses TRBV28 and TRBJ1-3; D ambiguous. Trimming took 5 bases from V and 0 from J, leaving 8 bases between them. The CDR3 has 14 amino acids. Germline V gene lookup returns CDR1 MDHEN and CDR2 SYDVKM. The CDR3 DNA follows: TGTGCCAGCAGTATCGGAAACTCTGGAAACACCATATATTTT. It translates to CASSIGNSGNTIYF.

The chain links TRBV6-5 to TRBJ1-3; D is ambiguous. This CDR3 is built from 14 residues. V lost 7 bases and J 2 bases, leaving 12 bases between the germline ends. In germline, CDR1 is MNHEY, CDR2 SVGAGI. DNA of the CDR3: TGTGCCAGCACCACAGCAGAACCTGGAAACACCATATATTTT. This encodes CASTTAEPGNTIYF.

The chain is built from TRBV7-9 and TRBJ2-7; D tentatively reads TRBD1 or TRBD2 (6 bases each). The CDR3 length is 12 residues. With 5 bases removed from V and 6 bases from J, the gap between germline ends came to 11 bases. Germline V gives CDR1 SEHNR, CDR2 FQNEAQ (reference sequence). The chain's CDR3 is CASSVQGGEQYF. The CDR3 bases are TGTGCCAGCAGCGTACAGGGAGGCGAGCAGTACTTC.

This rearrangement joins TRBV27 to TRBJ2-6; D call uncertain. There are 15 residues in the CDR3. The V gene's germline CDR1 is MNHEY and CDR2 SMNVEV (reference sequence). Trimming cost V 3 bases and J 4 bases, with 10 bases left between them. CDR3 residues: CASSFSVSGANVLTF. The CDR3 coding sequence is TGTGCCAGCAGTTTCTCAGTTTCGGGGGCCAACGTCCTGACTTTC.

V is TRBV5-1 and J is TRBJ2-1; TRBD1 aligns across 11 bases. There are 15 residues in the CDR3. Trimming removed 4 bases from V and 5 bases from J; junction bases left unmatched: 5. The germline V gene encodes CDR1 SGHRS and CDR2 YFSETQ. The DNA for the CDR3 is TGCGCCAGCAGCGTAGGACAGGGGGCCCACAATGAGCAGTTCTTC. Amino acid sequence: CASSVGQGAHNEQFF.

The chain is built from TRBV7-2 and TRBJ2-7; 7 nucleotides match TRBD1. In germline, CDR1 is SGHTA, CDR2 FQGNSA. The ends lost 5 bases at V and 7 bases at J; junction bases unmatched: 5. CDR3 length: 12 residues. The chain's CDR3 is CASSQGEVEQYF. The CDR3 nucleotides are TGTGCCAGCAGCCAGGGGGAAGTTGAGCAGTACTTC.

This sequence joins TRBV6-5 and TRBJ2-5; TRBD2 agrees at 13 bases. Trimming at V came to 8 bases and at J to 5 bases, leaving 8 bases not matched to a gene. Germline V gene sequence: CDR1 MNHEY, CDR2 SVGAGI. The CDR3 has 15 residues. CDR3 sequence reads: CASQGLAGVGETQYF. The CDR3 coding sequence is TGTGCCAGCCAAGGACTAGCGGGAGTCGGGGAGACCCAGTACTTC.

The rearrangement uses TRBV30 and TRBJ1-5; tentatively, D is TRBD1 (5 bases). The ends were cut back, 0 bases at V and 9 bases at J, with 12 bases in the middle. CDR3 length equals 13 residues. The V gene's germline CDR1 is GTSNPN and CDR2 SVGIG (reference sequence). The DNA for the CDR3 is TGTGCCTGGAGTGTAAGGGGAGCTGGGCCCCAGCATTTT. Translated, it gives CAWSVRGAGPQHF.

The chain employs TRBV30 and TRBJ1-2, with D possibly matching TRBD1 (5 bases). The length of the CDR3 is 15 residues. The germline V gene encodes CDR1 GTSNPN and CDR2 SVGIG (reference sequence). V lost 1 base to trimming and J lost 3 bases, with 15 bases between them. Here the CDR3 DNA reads TGTGCCTGGAGTGGCTACAGGTTGGGGCACTATGGCTACACCTTC. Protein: CAWSGYRLGHYGYTF.

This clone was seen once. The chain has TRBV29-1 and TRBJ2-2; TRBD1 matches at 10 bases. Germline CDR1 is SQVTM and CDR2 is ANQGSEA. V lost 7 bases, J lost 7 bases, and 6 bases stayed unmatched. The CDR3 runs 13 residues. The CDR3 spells CSARQGAGGELFF. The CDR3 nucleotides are TGCAGCGCAAGACAGGGGGCGGGCGGGGAGCTGTTTTTT.

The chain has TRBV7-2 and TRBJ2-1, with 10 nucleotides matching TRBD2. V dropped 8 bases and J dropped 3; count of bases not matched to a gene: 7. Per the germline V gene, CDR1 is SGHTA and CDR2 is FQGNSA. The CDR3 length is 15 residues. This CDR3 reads CASLNLAGDYNEQFF. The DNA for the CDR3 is TGTGCCAGCCTTAACCTAGCGGGAGACTACAATGAGCAGTTCTTC.

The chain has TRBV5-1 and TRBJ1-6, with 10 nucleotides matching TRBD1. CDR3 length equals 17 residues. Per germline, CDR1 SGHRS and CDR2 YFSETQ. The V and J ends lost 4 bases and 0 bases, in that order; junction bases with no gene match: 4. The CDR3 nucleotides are TGCGCCAGCAGCCCGGGACAGGGGAGCTCCTATAATTCACCCCTCCACTTT. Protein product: CASSPGQGSSYNSPLHF.

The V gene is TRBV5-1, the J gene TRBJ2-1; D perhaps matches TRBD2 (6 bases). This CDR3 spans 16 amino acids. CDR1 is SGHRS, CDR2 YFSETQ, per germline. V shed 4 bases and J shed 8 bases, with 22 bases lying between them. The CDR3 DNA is TGCGCCAGCAGCCTGGGGGTTAGCGGAAAAAGGGATGAGCAGTTCTTC. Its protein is CASSLGVSGKRDEQFF.

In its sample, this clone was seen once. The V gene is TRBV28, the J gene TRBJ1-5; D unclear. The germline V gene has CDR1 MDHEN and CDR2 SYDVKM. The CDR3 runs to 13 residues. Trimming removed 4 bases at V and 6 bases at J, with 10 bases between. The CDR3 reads CASSSGERQPQHF. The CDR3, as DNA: TGTGCCAGCAGTTCGGGAGAACGTCAGCCCCAGCATTTT.

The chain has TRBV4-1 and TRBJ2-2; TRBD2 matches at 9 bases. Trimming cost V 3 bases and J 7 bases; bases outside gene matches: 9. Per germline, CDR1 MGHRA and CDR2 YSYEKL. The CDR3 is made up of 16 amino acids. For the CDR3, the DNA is TGCGCCAGCAGCCACCCTAGCGGGGACCTTAGCGGGGAGCTGTTTTTT. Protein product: CASSHPSGDLSGELFF.

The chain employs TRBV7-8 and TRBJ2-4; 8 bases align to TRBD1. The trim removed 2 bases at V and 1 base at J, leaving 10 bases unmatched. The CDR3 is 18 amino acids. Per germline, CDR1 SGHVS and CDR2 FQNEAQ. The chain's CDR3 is CASSLLRSQGAAKNIQYF. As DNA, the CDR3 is TGTGCCAGCAGCTTATTGAGGTCGCAGGGGGCTGCCAAAAACATTCAGTACTTC.

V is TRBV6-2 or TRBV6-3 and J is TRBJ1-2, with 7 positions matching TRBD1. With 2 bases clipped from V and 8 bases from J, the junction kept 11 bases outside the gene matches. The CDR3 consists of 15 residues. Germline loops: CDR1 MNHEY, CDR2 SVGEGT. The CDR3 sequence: CASSYGTDNYEGYTF. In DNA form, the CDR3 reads TGTGCCAGCAGTTACGGGACAGACAACTATGAAGGCTACACCTTC.

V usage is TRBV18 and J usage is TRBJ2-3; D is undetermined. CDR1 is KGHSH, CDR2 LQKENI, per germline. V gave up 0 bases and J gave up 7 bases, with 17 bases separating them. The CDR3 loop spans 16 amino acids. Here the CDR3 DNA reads TGTGCCAGCTCACCACCGGCCACCCACCTTGGGAATACGCAGTATTTT. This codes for CASSPPATHLGNTQYF.

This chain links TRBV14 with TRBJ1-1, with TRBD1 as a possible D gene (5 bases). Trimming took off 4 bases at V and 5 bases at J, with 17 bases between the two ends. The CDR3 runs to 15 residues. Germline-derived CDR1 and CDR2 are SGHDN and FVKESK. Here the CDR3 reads CASSPRTLTKTEAFF. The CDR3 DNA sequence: TGTGCCAGCAGCCCACGGACATTAACTAAGACTGAAGCTTTCTTT.

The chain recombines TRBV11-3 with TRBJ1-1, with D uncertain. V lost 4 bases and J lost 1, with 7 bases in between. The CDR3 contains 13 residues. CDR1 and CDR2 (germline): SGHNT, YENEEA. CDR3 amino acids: CASSSTGNTEAFF. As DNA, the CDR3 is TGTGCCAGCAGCTCGACTGGGAACACTGAAGCTTTCTTT.

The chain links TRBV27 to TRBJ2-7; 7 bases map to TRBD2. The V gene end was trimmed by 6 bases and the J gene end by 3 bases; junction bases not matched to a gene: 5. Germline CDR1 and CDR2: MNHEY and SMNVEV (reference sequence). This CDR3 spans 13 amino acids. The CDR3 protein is CASSAREGYEQYF. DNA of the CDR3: TGTGCCAGCAGCGCTAGGGAGGGCTACGAGCAGTACTTC.

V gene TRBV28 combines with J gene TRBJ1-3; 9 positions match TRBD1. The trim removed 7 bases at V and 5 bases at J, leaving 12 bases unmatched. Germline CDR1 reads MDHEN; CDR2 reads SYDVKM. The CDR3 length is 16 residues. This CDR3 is CASTPVGTGYRNTIYF. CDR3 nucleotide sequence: TGTGCCAGCACCCCCGTGGGGACAGGGTATCGAAACACCATATATTTT.

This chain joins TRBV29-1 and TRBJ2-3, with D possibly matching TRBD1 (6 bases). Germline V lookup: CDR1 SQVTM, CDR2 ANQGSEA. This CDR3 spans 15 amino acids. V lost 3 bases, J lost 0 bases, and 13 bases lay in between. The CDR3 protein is CSVDSRTASTDTQYF. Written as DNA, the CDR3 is TGCAGCGTTGACTCCCGGACAGCTAGCACAGATACGCAGTATTTT.

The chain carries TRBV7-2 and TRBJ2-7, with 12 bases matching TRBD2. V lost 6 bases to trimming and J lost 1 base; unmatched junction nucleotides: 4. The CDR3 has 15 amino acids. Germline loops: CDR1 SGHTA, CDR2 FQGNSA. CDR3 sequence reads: CASSLTSGSSYEQYF. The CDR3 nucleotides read TGTGCCAGCAGTTTGACTAGCGGGAGTTCCTACGAGCAGTACTTC.

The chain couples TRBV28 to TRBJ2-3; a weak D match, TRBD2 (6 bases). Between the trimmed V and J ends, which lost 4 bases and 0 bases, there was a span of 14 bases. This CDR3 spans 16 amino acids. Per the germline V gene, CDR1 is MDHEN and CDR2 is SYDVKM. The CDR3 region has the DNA TGTGCCAGCAGTTCTTGGACGGACTACAGCACAGATACGCAGTATTTT. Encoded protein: CASSSWTDYSTDTQYF.

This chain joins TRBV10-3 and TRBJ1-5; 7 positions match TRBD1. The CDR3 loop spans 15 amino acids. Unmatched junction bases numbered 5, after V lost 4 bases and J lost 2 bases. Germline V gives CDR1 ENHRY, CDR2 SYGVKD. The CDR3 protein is CAISGSRGRNQPQHF. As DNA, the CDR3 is TGTGCCATCAGTGGAAGTAGGGGGCGCAATCAGCCCCAGCATTTT.

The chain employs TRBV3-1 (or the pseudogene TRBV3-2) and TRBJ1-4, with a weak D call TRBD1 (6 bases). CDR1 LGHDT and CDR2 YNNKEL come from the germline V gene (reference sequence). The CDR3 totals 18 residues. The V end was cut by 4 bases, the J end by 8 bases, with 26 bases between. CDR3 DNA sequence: TGTGCCAGCAGCCCGAATGGGGCGATAGGACAGCGTCCAGAAAAACTGTTTTTT. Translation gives CASSPNGAIGQRPEKLFF.

CDR3: CASSPTTRNTGELFF. Here the CDR3 DNA reads TGTGCCAGCAGCCCTACTACGAGGAACACCGGGGAGCTGTTTTTT. This sequence joins TRBV5-8 and TRBJ2-2; D is unresolved. Germline V gene data show CDR1 as SGHTS and CDR2 as YDEGEE. The length of the CDR3 is 15 residues. Deletions cut 4 bases from V and 1 base from J, with 11 bases between.

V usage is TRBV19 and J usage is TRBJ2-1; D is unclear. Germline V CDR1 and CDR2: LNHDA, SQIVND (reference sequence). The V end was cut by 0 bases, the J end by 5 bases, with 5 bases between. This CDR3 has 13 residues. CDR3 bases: TGTGCCAGTAGTATAGACGCAAACAATGAGCAGTTCTTC. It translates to CASSIDANNEQFF.

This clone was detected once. The CDR3 DNA sequence: TGTGCCAGCAGCTCCTCGACGAACTATGGCTACACCTTC. Translated: CASSSSTNYGYTF. The chain uses TRBV7-2 and TRBJ1-2; no reliable D call. Germline V CDR1 and CDR2: SGHTA, FQGNSA. CDR3 length: 13 amino acids. V was trimmed by 4 bases and J by 2 bases, leaving 8 bases between them. Full variable domain (remainder filled in from reference TRBV7-2 and TRBJ1-2): GAGVSQSPSNKVTEKGKDVELRCDPISGHTALYWYRQSLGQGLEFLIYFQGNSAPDKSGLPSDRFSAERTGGSVSTLTIQRTQQEDSAVYLCASSSSTNYGYTFGSGTRLTVV.